The T cell receptor (beta chain) described here comes from a study of blood T cell repertoires in COVID-19. Per the original data handling: Estimated nucleated cell counts came from reference gene primer amplification. The assay was immunoSEQ multiplex PCR, and TCRdb's table has in-frame clones only and misses some. V and J calls and clone size follow that table, whereas D and trimming were derived from the DNA. The sample includes about 62,000 clones, over 75% of them seen just once. The CDR3 is made up of 14 amino acids. Germline CDR1 and CDR2: MNHEY and SMNVEV (reference sequence). Trimming at V came to 3 bases and at J to 7 bases, leaving 5 bases not matched to a gene.

Sequencing was done on a sample of peripheral blood. The receptor was isolated from a woman aged 55 to 70 with COVID-19, enrolled during active disease. The rearrangement links TRBV27 to TRBJ1-4; the match to TRBD1 covers 7 bases. The CDR3 protein is CASSFTGVGEKLFF. The CDR3 nucleotides are TGTGCCAGCAGTTTTACAGGGGTGGGTGAAAAACTGTTTTTT. The full variable domain, in which reference TRBV27 and TRBJ1-4 provide the parts outside the CDR3, is EAQVTQNPRYLITVTGKKLTVTCSQNMNHEYMSWYRQDPGLGLRQIYYSMNVEVTDKGDVPEGYKVSRKEKRNFPLILESPSPNQTSLYFCASSFTGVGEKLFFGSGTQLSVL.